These 32 T cell receptor beta chains share one sample of origin, sequenced in a study of cytomegalovirus exposure and HLA in healthy donors. 60 Vbeta and 13 Jbeta primers were used in PCR. TCRdb's table, derived via immunoSEQ multiplex PCR, lists solely in-frame clones and lacks some. The sample shows about 200,000 clones, approximately 88% of them seen only once. Sequenced material: PBMCs. These receptors came from a boy between 2 and 10 years old in good health and CMV-seronegative.

The chain recombines TRBV7-8 with TRBJ1-4; perhaps TRBD1 as D (6 bases). V lost 5 bases and J 5 bases, leaving 9 bases between the germline ends. The CDR3 is made up of 13 amino acids. Germline CDR1 is SGHVS and CDR2 is FQNEAQ. CDR3 nucleotides: TGTGCCAGCAGCGACAGGTTAAATGAAAAACTGTTTTTT. Its translation is CASSDRLNEKLFF.

The chain uses TRBV7-8 and TRBJ2-7, with unresolved D. Germline loops: CDR1 SGHVS, CDR2 FQNEAQ. The CDR3 sequence is 14 residues long. Trimming pared 2 bases from V and 4 bases from J, leaving 12 bases between. As DNA, the CDR3 is TGTGCCAGCAGCTTAAATCAGAAATGGTACGAGCAGTACTTC. This encodes CASSLNQKWYEQYF.

This sequence joins TRBV1 and TRBJ2-3; TRBD2 was called by the table and not checked on the DNA. TRBV1 is described as a pseudogene. This CDR3 region has 18 residues. The CDR3 here is CTSSQERLAGGPEDTQYF. CDR3 coding DNA: TGCACCAGCAGCCAAGAAAGACTAGCGGGGGGGCCCGAAGATACGCAGTATTTT.

The rearrangement links TRBV27 to TRBJ1-1; D is undetermined. The CDR3 is 15 amino acids. V dropped 0 bases and J dropped 5 bases, with 13 bases sitting between them. Germline values: CDR1 MNHEY, CDR2 SMNVEV (reference sequence). The CDR3 coding sequence is TGTGCCAGCAGTTTATCTTCAGGATTGCGAACTGAAGCTTTCTTT. The encoded protein is CASSLSSGLRTEAFF.

The chain joins TRBV13 to TRBJ2-4; no reliable D call. V lost 7 bases and J 0 bases, leaving 10 bases between the germline ends. CDR3 length: 14 residues. From germline, CDR1 is PRHDT and CDR2 FYEKMQ (reference sequence). DNA of the CDR3: TGTGCCAGCACCCCGTATCGAGCCAAAAACATTCAGTACTTC. This gives the protein CASTPYRAKNIQYF.

This chain joins TRBV10-3 and TRBJ2-1, with 10 bases fitting TRBD1. Trimming removed 6 bases from V and 2 bases from J; junction bases left unmatched: 16. This CDR3 spans 19 amino acids. The germline gives CDR1 ENHRY, CDR2 SYGVKD. This CDR3 is CAIRGGGTGAKSAYNEQFF. The CDR3 DNA follows: TGTGCCATCAGGGGAGGGGGGACAGGGGCCAAAAGCGCCTACAATGAGCAGTTCTTC.

The gene calls are TRBV2 and TRBJ2-1; D is ambiguous. V lost 11 bases to trimming and J lost 6 bases, with 5 bases between them. Germline CDR1 is SNHLY and CDR2 is FYNNEI. The CDR3 runs 9 residues. The CDR3 DNA reads TGTGCCGGCCCCAATGAGCAGTTCTTC. Protein sequence: CAGPNEQFF.

The chain joins TRBV7-9 to TRBJ1-2; 12 bases agree with TRBD1. Looked up from germline, CDR1 is SEHNR and CDR2 is FQNEAQ (reference sequence). Trimming at V came to 3 bases and at J to 4 bases, leaving 12 bases not matched to a gene. CDR3 length: 18 residues. In DNA form, the CDR3 reads TGTGCCAGCAGCTTTCCCCGAGGGACAGGGGGCGCTTCCTATGGCTACACCTTC. Its protein product is CASSFPRGTGGASYGYTF.

V and J are TRBV5-6 and TRBJ1-2, with D possibly matching TRBD1 (6 bases). Trimming took off 2 bases at V and 4 bases at J, with 9 bases between the two ends. Germline-derived CDR1 and CDR2 are SGHDT and YYEEEE. The CDR3 extends over 13 amino acids. The CDR3 is CASSLLRGYGYTF. The CDR3 DNA follows: TGTGCCAGCAGCTTACTCAGGGGCTATGGCTACACCTTC.

Here the CDR3 DNA reads TGTGCCAGCGGGGGGTCTGGCAATCAGCCCCAGCATTTT. It is translated as CASGGSGNQPQHF. The genes are TRBV6-5 and TRBJ1-5; a possible D gene is TRBD1 (5 bases). This CDR3 comprises 13 residues. V was cut by 8 bases and J by 2 bases, with 10 bases left in between. Germline assignment: CDR1 MNHEY and CDR2 SVGAGI.

V gene TRBV2 combines with J gene TRBJ2-2; 7 nucleotides agree with TRBD1. The CDR3 is 15 residues long. Germline CDR1 SNHLY, CDR2 FYNNEI. Trimming at V came to 8 bases and at J to 4 bases, leaving 10 bases not matched to a gene. The CDR3 loop is CASRRETGSTGELFF. CDR3 DNA: TGTGCCAGCCGAAGAGAGACAGGGTCCACCGGGGAGCTGTTTTTT.

This chain joins TRBV27 and TRBJ2-4; 12 nucleotides match TRBD2. Germline V gene lookup returns CDR1 MNHEY and CDR2 SMNVEV (reference sequence). The CDR3 consists of 15 residues. Trimming at V came to 4 bases and at J to 4 bases, leaving 2 bases not matched to a gene. The CDR3 reads CASSSGTSGKNIQYF. DNA of the CDR3: TGTGCCAGCAGTTCTGGGACTAGCGGGAAAAACATTCAGTACTTC.

The genes are TRBV10-3 and TRBJ2-1; TRBD2 matches 10 bases. The CDR3 has 13 amino acids. The germline V gene has CDR1 ENHRY and CDR2 SYGVKD. The trim removed 4 bases at V and 6 bases at J, leaving 0 bases unmatched. This CDR3 is CAISGTSGNEQFF. CDR3 coding DNA: TGTGCCATCAGTGGGACTAGCGGCAATGAGCAGTTCTTC.

This chain connects TRBV6-5 to TRBJ1-1, with no clear D. CDR1 and CDR2 from the germline V gene are MNHEY and SVGAGI. The V end was cut by 7 bases, the J end by 5 bases, with 11 bases between. The CDR3 has 12 amino acids. The CDR3 protein is CASKFRGTEAFF. Here the CDR3 DNA reads TGTGCCAGCAAATTTCGGGGTACTGAAGCTTTCTTT.

The chain employs TRBV2 and TRBJ2-1; D may be TRBD1 (5 bases). The V and J ends lost 4 bases and 0 bases respectively, with 16 bases between them. This CDR3 region has 17 residues. Germline CDR1 is SNHLY and CDR2 is FYNNEI. The CDR3 sequence is CASSAPQQGSSYNEQFF. CDR3 nucleotides: TGTGCCAGCAGTGCTCCCCAGCAGGGCAGCTCCTACAATGAGCAGTTCTTC.

The CDR3, as DNA: TGTGCCAGCAGTTACCGGGGGGGAGGTGAAAAACTGTTTTTT. Translation gives CASSYRGGGEKLFF. This chain joins TRBV6-5 and TRBJ1-4, with D possibly TRBD1 on 5 matching bases. Per the germline V gene, CDR1 is MNHEY and CDR2 is SVGAGI. V was pared by 2 bases and J by 7 bases, with 11 bases between. The CDR3 runs to 14 residues.

This chain uses TRBV21-1 with TRBJ1-2. TRBV21-1 is recorded as a pseudogene. This CDR3 contains 14 residues. CDR3: CASSKVPGSYGYTF. CDR3 coding DNA: TGTGCCAGCAGCAAAGTTCCGGGGAGCTATGGCTACACCTTC.

The rearrangement joins TRBV15 to TRBJ2-2; 7 bases fit TRBD2. Trimming removed 1 base from V and 3 bases from J; junction bases left unmatched: 5. The CDR3 sequence is 16 residues long. The V gene's germline CDR1 is LNHNV and CDR2 YYDKDF (reference sequence). The CDR3 sequence: CATSRATTSDTGELFF. CDR3 DNA sequence: TGTGCCACCAGCAGAGCCACTACTAGCGACACCGGGGAGCTGTTTTTT.

V usage is TRBV29-1 and J usage is TRBJ2-2; 7 bases map to TRBD1. CDR1 and CDR2 (germline): SQVTM, ANQGSEA. Trimming took 4 bases from V and 3 from J; bases not matched to a gene: 14. The CDR3 consists of 17 residues. CDR3 in amino acids: CSVVKGASGLDTGELFF. For the CDR3, the DNA is TGCAGCGTTGTAAAGGGGGCTAGTGGCTTGGACACCGGGGAGCTGTTTTTT.

This sequence joins TRBV2 and TRBJ2-1; 12 positions match TRBD2. V lost 5 bases and J lost 7; bases outside the gene matches: 6. Germline-derived CDR1 and CDR2 are SNHLY and FYNNEI. The CDR3 has 15 amino acids. CDR3 region: CASSRTSGMGNEQFF. CDR3 DNA sequence: TGTGCCAGCAGTAGGACTAGCGGGATGGGTAATGAGCAGTTCTTC.

The V and J genes are TRBV27 and TRBJ1-2; D possibly corresponds to TRBD1 (5 bases). The CDR3 consists of 16 residues. Trimming removed 7 bases from V and 5 bases from J, with 23 bases in between. The germline V gene encodes CDR1 MNHEY and CDR2 SMNVEV (reference sequence). CDR3 sequence reads: CASTEIPGTGVYGYTF. CDR3 nucleotide sequence: TGTGCCAGCACCGAAATCCCCGGCACAGGAGTTTATGGCTACACCTTC.

This chain connects TRBV27 to TRBJ1-2; the match to TRBD1 covers 10 bases. There are 12 residues in the CDR3. Germline V gives CDR1 MNHEY, CDR2 SMNVEV (reference sequence). The trim removed 8 bases at V and 7 bases at J, leaving 4 bases unmatched. In DNA form, the CDR3 reads TGTGCCAGCCGACAGGGGGCGATTGGCTACACCTTC. This translates into CASRQGAIGYTF.

The chain combines TRBV7-9 with TRBJ1-5; possible D gene TRBD1, 5 bases. The CDR3 runs 14 residues. Trimming took off 2 bases at V and 4 bases at J, with 9 bases between the two ends. Per the germline V gene, CDR1 is SEHNR and CDR2 is FQNEAQ (reference sequence). DNA of the CDR3: TGTGCCAGCAGCTTAACGGGGGGTAATCAGCCCCAGCATTTT. Translating gives CASSLTGGNQPQHF.

The V call is TRBV2, the J call TRBJ1-1, with D possibly matching TRBD1 (6 bases). CDR3 length equals 14 residues. Per germline, CDR1 SNHLY and CDR2 FYNNEI. Trimming shortened V by 7 bases and J by 1 base, and 13 bases separated the two germline ends. This CDR3 is CASTLGGRNTEAFF. The CDR3 nucleotides read TGTGCCAGCACTTTAGGGGGAAGGAACACTGAAGCTTTCTTT.

The genes are TRBV5-8 and TRBJ2-7, with 13 bases matching TRBD2. CDR3 length equals 16 residues. The germline V gene encodes CDR1 SGHTS and CDR2 YDEGEE. With 0 bases clipped from V and 5 bases from J, the junction kept 5 bases outside the gene matches. CDR3 DNA sequence: TGTGCCAGCAGCTTGGCCCTTACTAGCGGGGGGGACGAGCAGTACTTC. Amino acids: CASSLALTSGGDEQYF.

The chain uses TRBV6-1 and TRBJ2-7, with 9 bases matching TRBD2. This CDR3 is 15 amino acids long. Germline V gene lookup returns CDR1 MNHNS and CDR2 SASEGT. J gave up 2 bases and V 4 bases, and 6 bases lay outside the gene matches. DNA of the CDR3: TGTGCCAGCAGTGCACGGCGGGAGGGCCCCTACGAGCAGTACTTC. This gives the protein CASSARREGPYEQYF.

V is TRBV9 and J is TRBJ1-1, with D tentatively TRBD1 (5 bases). Per germline, CDR1 SGDLS and CDR2 YYNGEE. The CDR3 is 16 residues long. V gave up 4 bases and J gave up 0 bases, with 16 bases separating them. CDR3 coding DNA: TGTGCCAGCAGCCCATCATGGGGGGGATTGAACACTGAAGCTTTCTTT. The encoded protein is CASSPSWGGLNTEAFF.

The gene calls are TRBV12-1 and TRBJ2-5; the listed D gene, TRBD2, was not tested against the DNA. TRBV12-1 is described as a pseudogene. The CDR3 has 14 amino acids. For the CDR3, the DNA is TGTGCCAGCACCCTCTCGAGGGTTCGGGAGACCCAGTACTTC. Protein: CASTLSRVRETQYF.

This chain connects TRBV11-3 to TRBJ2-5, with 8 bases lining up with TRBD1. The CDR3 sequence is 16 residues long. V shed 0 bases, J shed 5 bases, and the junction held 8 bases outside the gene matches. CDR1 is SGHNT and CDR2 is YENEEA in the germline V gene. The CDR3 nucleotides read TGTGCCAGCAGCTTAGAAGGACAGGGCAAGGGGGAGACCCAGTACTTC. Translated: CASSLEGQGKGETQYF.

This chain connects TRBV2 to TRBJ1-2, with TRBD1 identical over 7 bases. Unmatched junction bases numbered 8, after V lost 8 bases and J lost 8 bases. Germline loops: CDR1 SNHLY, CDR2 FYNNEI. The CDR3 loop spans 12 amino acids. The CDR3 spells CASRQGQGGYTF. CDR3 sequence (DNA): TGTGCCAGCCGACAGGGTCAGGGGGGCTACACCTTC.

Notes on this clone: Distinct nucleotide sequences in the sample also encode this CDR3. CDR3 bases: TGTGCCAGCAGCGTAGATGGGAGTGGAAACACCATATATTTT. Encoded protein: CASSVDGSGNTIYF. The genes are TRBV9 and TRBJ1-3; D is unclear. Germline CDR1 SGDLS, CDR2 YYNGEE. Trimming took off 0 bases at V and 3 bases at J, with 7 bases between the two ends. This CDR3 is built from 14 residues.

The chain couples TRBV11-2 to TRBJ2-5, with 9 bases matching TRBD2. V shed 4 bases and J 2 bases; nucleotides not matched to a gene: 8. The germline V gene has CDR1 SGHAT and CDR2 FQNNGV. This CDR3 is 16 amino acids long. The CDR3 protein is CASSSQGLAYQETQYF. In DNA, the CDR3 is TGTGCCAGCAGCTCTCAAGGACTAGCGTATCAAGAGACCCAGTACTTC.